This T cell receptor (beta chain) was recorded in a study of blood T cell repertoires in COVID-19. At the level of the study: The samples span acute and convalescent COVID-19 from the United States, Italy and Spain.

In the source study's methods: Cell counts per sample came from amplifying reference gene primers. Produced via immunoSEQ multiplex PCR; TCRdb's table is partial and in-frame only. V and J calls plus clone size are reproduced from that table; the DNA served to infer D and trimming. The table has tens of thousands of clones, about 91% seen once. CDR1 and CDR2 from the germline V gene are SGHKS and YYEKEE (reference sequence). The CDR3 runs to 16 residues. V trimming: 4 bases; J trimming: 5 bases; junction bases outside the gene matches: 11. This chain connects TRBV5-5 to TRBJ2-5; TRBD1 agrees at 10 bases. What was sequenced was peripheral blood. This receptor was identified in a human donor with active COVID-19. The donor label of this sample is uncertain. CDR3 sequence reads: CASSQPAGTGAETQYF. CDR3 in DNA: TGTGCCAGCAGCCAACCCGCCGGGACAGGGGCCGAGACCCAGTACTTC. Supplemented by reference TRBV5-5 and TRBJ2-5, the full variable domain reads DAGVTQSPTHLIKTRGQQVTLRCSPISGHKSVSWYQQVLGQGPQFIFQYYEKEERGRGNFPDRFSARQFPNYSSELNVNALLLGDSALYLCASSQPAGTGAETQYFGPGTRLLVL.